These T cell receptor beta chains were read from a single sample in a study of CD8+CD57+ T cells in acquired aplastic anemia. TCRdb reanalysed the reads using MiXCR and keeps one entry per CDR3 protein. The repertoire holds 250,000 or so distinct CDR3 sequences, with around 46% as singletons. Sequenced material: sorted CD4+, CD8+, or CD8+CD57+ T cells (not recorded which) from PBMCs. The source of these receptors is a human donor with aplastic anemia. CDR3s include the opening cysteine and the closing phenylalanine or tryptophan. A D gene is named only where the DNA matches it firmly. Clone size is stated in some rows and not others, as once, few, many or a class when expanded.

clone size,V gene,D gene,J gene,CDR3 protein,CDR3 DNA
.,TRBV12-3/TRBV12-4,.,TRBJ1-1,CASSSQFEGDTEAFF,TGTGCCAGCAGTTCCCAGTTCGAGGGGGACACTGAAGCTTTCTTT
.,TRBV29-1,.,TRBJ2-7,CSVQGGHYNEQYF,TGCAGCGTTCAGGGGGGCCACTACAATGAGCAGTACTTC
many,TRBV20-1,TRBD2,TRBJ2-7,CSARDPSTSGSEQYF,TGCAGTGCTAGAGACCCCTCGACTAGCGGGAGCGAGCAGTACTTC
.,TRBV6-2/TRBV6-3,.,TRBJ2-7,CASSYVVYEQYF,TGTGCCAGCAGTTACGTCGTCTACGAGCAGTACTTC
few,TRBV10-2,TRBD1,TRBJ1-2,CASRQGVNYGYTF,TGCGCCAGCAGACAGGGGGTAAACTATGGCTACACCTTC
many,TRBV20-1,.,TRBJ2-1,CSARDSNSYNEQFF,TGCAGTGCCAGGGACTCCAATTCCTACAATGAGCAGTTCTTC
many,TRBV5-1,.,TRBJ1-1,CASSLSGPRVDTEAFF,TGCGCCAGCAGCTTGTCGGGGCCCAGGGTGGACACTGAAGCTTTCTTT
many,TRBV20-1,TRBD1,TRBJ2-7,CSAKNRGDPEQYF,TGCAGTGCTAAGAACAGGGGGGACCCCGAGCAGTACTTC
.,TRBV27,.,TRBJ1-1,CASSLRSDQKKNTEAFF,TGTGCCAGCAGTTTAAGATCGGATCAGAAGAAGAACACTGAAGCTTTCTTT
.,TRBV19,TRBD2,TRBJ2-7,CASSRGELYEQYF,TGTGCCAGTTCGCGGGGGGAACTTTACGAGCAGTACTTC
.,TRBV25-1,.,TRBJ2-2,CASSELADTGELFF,TGTGCCAGCAGTGAATTGGCAGACACCGGGGAGCTGTTTTTT
once,TRBV7-3,TRBD2,TRBJ2-5,CASSGLAGETQYF,TGTGCCAGCAGCGGACTAGCGGGAGAGACCCAGTACTTC
many,TRBV7-2,.,TRBJ1-5,CASSLVFQVQPQHF,TGTGCCAGCAGCTTAGTTTTCCAGGTGCAGCCCCAGCATTTT
many,TRBV7-6,.,TRBJ2-2,CASSKEPTEGGELFF,TGTGCCAGCAGCAAAGAACCTACAGAGGGCGGGGAGCTGTTTTTT
.,TRBV7-3,.,TRBJ2-1,CASSQVLNEQFF,TGTGCCAGCAGCCAAGTGTTGAATGAGCAGTTCTTC
.,TRBV7-4,TRBD2,TRBJ2-3,CASSLARLTSGGAETDTQYF,TGTGCCAGCAGCTTAGCGCGCTTGACTAGCGGGGGGGCCGAGACAGATACGCAGTATTTT
.,TRBV5-1,.,TRBJ2-3,CASSLDTSFTDTQYF,TGCGCCAGCAGCTTGGACACTAGTTTTACAGATACGCAGTATTTT
.,TRBV20-1,TRBD1,TRBJ1-4,CSARGPGQGVEKLFF,TGCAGTGCTAGAGGGCCGGGACAGGGAGTTGAAAAACTGTTTTTT
many,TRBV19,TRBD2,TRBJ2-1,CASSISALAGVYNEQFF,TGTGCCAGTAGTATATCGGCACTAGCGGGAGTCTACAATGAGCAGTTCTTC
.,TRBV7-9,.,TRBJ2-7,CASSLDCEQYF,TGTGCCAGCAGCCTTGACTGCGAGCAGTACTTC
.,TRBV30,.,TRBJ2-4,CAWSSSSANIQYF,TGTGCCTGGAGTAGCTCTAGCGCAAACATTCAGTACTTC
.,TRBV7-2,TRBD1,TRBJ1-6,CASSLGETGGRPLRF,TGTGCCAGCAGCTTAGGCGAGACAGGGGGAAGACCCCTCCGCTTT
.,TRBV5-1,TRBD1,TRBJ1-2,CASTLEGTDLYGYTF,TGCGCCAGCACCCTGGAGGGGACAGACCTCTATGGCTACACCTTC
few,TRBV7-9,.,TRBJ1-1,CASSLEGQGSAEAFF,TGTGCCAGCAGCTTAGAGGGCCAGGGTAGCGCTGAAGCTTTCTTT
.,TRBV19,.,TRBJ2-3,CASSPRGASTDTQYF,TGTGCCAGTAGTCCTCGGGGGGCTAGCACAGATACGCAGTATTTT
many,TRBV5-1,.,TRBJ2-3,CASSLDGWRDTQYF,TGCGCCAGCAGCTTGGATGGTTGGCGGGATACGCAGTATTTT
.,TRBV10-3,TRBD2,TRBJ2-7,CAISELAGYEQYF,TGTGCCATCAGTGAGCTAGCGGGCTACGAGCAGTACTTC
.,TRBV27,.,TRBJ2-7,CASGRGDEQYF,TGTGCCTCGGGGAGAGGGGACGAGCAGTACTTC
many,TRBV6-5,.,TRBJ2-1,CASSYSYRHEQFF,TGTGCCAGCAGTTACTCGTACAGGCATGAGCAGTTCTTC